This entry concerns a single TCR beta chain. A much larger clone sits a single nucleotide away, making a read error possible. The data belong to a study of cytomegalovirus exposure and HLA in healthy donors. The PCR made use of 60 Vbeta and 13 Jbeta primers. The table came from immunoSEQ multiplex PCR; TCRdb's copy has only in-frame clones and leaves some out. Of approximately 120,000 clones listed, about 80% are singletons. CDR3 length: 13 residues. Trimming pared 3 bases from V and 1 base from J, leaving 6 bases between. Germline assignment: CDR1 SGHTA and CDR2 FQGTGA. V usage is TRBV7-3 and J usage is TRBJ1-1, with D possibly TRBD1 on 6 matching bases. Sequencing was carried out using PBMCs. This clonotype was sampled from a woman between 50 and 59 years old in good health and CMV-seropositive. This CDR3 is CASSLTGNTEAFF. The CDR3 DNA sequence: TGTGCCAGCAGCTTGACAGGGAACACTGAAGCTTTCTTT.